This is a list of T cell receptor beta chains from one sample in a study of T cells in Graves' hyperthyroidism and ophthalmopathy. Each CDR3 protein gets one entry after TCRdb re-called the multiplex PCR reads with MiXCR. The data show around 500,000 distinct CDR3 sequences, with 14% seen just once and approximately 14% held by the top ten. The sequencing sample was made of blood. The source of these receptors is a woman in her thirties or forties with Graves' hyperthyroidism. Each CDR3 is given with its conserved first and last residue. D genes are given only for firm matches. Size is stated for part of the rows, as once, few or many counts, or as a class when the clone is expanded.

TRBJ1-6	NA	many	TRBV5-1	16	TGCGCCAGCAGCCCGGAAAGCCGTCGCTTGGGTTCACCCCTCCACTTT	CASSPESRRLGSPLHF
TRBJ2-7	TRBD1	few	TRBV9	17	TGTGCCAGCAGCGTAGGGACAGGGACAGGGCACACCTACGAGCAGTACTTC	CASSVGTGTGHTYEQYF
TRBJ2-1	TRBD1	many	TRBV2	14	TGTGCCAGGGGACAGCTTTCGAGAAACAATGAGCAGTTCTTC	CARGQLSRNNEQFF
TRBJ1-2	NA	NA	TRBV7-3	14	TGTGCCAGCAGCGAAGTGGCCTATGGTGACGGCTACACCTTC	CASSEVAYGDGYTF
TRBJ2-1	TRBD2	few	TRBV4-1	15	TGCGCCAGCAGCCGGACTAGCGTAACCTACAATGAGCAGTTCTTC	CASSRTSVTYNEQFF
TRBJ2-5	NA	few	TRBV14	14	TGTGCCAGCAGCCAAGTGGGCCACCAAGAGACCCAGTACTTC	CASSQVGHQETQYF
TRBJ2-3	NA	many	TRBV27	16	TGTGCCAGCAGTTTTTGGTTAGCAGGAAACACAGATACGCAGTATTTT	CASSFWLAGNTDTQYF
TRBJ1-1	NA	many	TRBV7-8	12	TGTGCCAGCAGCTCCCAGTACACTGAAGCTTTCTTT	CASSSQYTEAFF
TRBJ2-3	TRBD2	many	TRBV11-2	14	TGTGCCAGCAGCTTAGAACTAGCGTCAGATACGCAGTATTTT	CASSLELASDTQYF
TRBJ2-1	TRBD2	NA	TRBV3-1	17	TGCGCCAGCAGCCAAACACATAGCGGGAGCTCCTACAATGAGCAGTTCTTC	CASSQTHSGSSYNEQFF
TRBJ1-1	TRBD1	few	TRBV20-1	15	TGCAGTGCTAGACCCACCGACAGGGGGCACACTGAAGCTTTCTTT	CSARPTDRGHTEAFF
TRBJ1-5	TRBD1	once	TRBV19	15	TGTGCCAGCGAGACAGGGGATTATAGCAATCAGCCCCAGCATTTT	CASETGDYSNQPQHF
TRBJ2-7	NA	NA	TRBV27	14	TGTGCCAGCAGCCAACAGGGAGACCCCTACGAGCGGTACTTC	CASSQQGDPYERYF
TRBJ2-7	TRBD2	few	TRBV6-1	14	TGTGCCAGCAAACAGGAGCGGGAGTACTACGAGCAGTACTTC	CASKQEREYYEQYF
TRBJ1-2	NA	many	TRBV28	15	TGTGCCAGCAGGGAGGGATTTGGGGCGTTCTATGGCTACACCTTC	CASREGFGAFYGYTF
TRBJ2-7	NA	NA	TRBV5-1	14	TGCGCCAGCAGCCCCCGCGGGAATGTCTACGAGCAGTACTTC	CASSPRGNVYEQYF
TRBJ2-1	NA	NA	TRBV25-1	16	TGTGCCAGCAGTGACCTCCGGGGTAGCTCCTACAATGAGCAGTTCTTC	CASSDLRGSSYNEQFF
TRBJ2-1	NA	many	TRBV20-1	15	TGCAGTGCTAGAGATGGGTCAGGCTCCTACAATGAGCAGTTCTTC	CSARDGSGSYNEQFF
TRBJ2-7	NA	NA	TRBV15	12	TGTGCCACCAGCACCGGGGTTGGCGAGCAGTACTTC	CATSTGVGEQYF
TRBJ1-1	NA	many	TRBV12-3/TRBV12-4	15	TGTGCCAGCAGTCCATCGGGACACTGGAACACTGAAGCTTTCTTT	CASSPSGHWNTEAFF
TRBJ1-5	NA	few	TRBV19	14	TGTGCCAGTGGTGGCAGAAATAGCAATCAGCCCCAGCATTTT	CASGGRNSNQPQHF
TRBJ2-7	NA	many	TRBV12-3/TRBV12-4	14	TGTGCCAGCGCCCGAACAGGTCTCTCCTACGAGCAGTACTTC	CASARTGLSYEQYF
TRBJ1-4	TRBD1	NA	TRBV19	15	TGTGCCAGTAGTATTTCCGGACAGGGTAATGAAAAACTGTTTTTT	CASSISGQGNEKLFF
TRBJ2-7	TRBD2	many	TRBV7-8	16	TGTGCCAGCAGCTTAGCGCGGGCTAGCGGGCGGTTTGAGCAGTACTTC	CASSLARASGRFEQYF